The 22 T cell receptor beta chains below all came from one sample that was sequenced in a study of shared clonotypes between healthy human individuals. The protocol was immunoSEQ multiplex PCR, while the TCRdb copy is restricted to in-frame clones and leaves out a portion. The sample has around 2.3 million clones; roughly 95% are singletons. Sequencing used naive CD4+ T cells sorted from blood. Subset here: CD45RA+ positively selected. The receptors here all came from a man younger than 35 in good health.

The CDR3 reads CASSLSGQGVGYTF. In nucleotides, the CDR3 is TGCGCCAGCAGCTTATCCGGACAGGGGGTAGGCTACACCTTC. The chain is built from TRBV5-1 and TRBJ1-2, with TRBD1 matching over 10 bases. Germline CDR1 and CDR2: SGHRS and YFSETQ. V trimming: 2 bases; J trimming: 8 bases; junction bases outside the gene matches: 6. The CDR3 contains 14 residues.

The V call is TRBV27, the J call TRBJ2-1; TRBD1 agrees at 7 bases. This CDR3 contains 14 residues. The germline gives CDR1 MNHEY, CDR2 SMNVEV (reference sequence). The V gene end was trimmed by 3 bases and the J gene end by 5 bases; junction bases not matched to a gene: 4. The CDR3 DNA is TGTGCCAGCAGTTTGACAGGGTGGAACAATGAGCAGTTCTTC. Translation: CASSLTGWNNEQFF.

The chain combines TRBV10-3 with TRBJ2-7; 9 positions match TRBD1. CDR1 is ENHRY, CDR2 SYGVKD, per germline. This CDR3 spans 14 amino acids. Trimming took 7 bases from V and 1 from J; bases not matched to a gene: 5. The CDR3 reads CAITRDRESYEQYF. CDR3 bases: TGTGCCATCACCCGGGACAGGGAGTCCTACGAGCAGTACTTC.

The V gene is TRBV10-1, the J gene TRBJ1-6; perhaps TRBD1 as D (5 bases). Germline CDR1 WNHNN, CDR2 SYGVQD (reference sequence). Between the trimmed V and J ends, which lost 4 bases and 7 bases, there was a span of 11 bases. The CDR3 sequence is 14 residues long. The CDR3 DNA reads as TGCGCCAGCAGTGTTTCCAGGGAGAATTCACCCCTCCACTTT. Translation: CASSVSRENSPLHF.

The chain links TRBV5-1 to TRBJ1-1; D remains unclear. The CDR3 covers 13 residues. Germline CDR1 SGHRS, CDR2 YFSETQ. V was clipped by 5 bases and J by 0 bases, with 8 bases between them. CDR3 loop: CASSKEMNTEAFF. The CDR3 nucleotides are TGCGCCAGCAGTAAAGAAATGAACACTGAAGCTTTCTTT.

The chain recombines TRBV30 with TRBJ1-1; 8 nucleotides line up with TRBD1. The CDR3 is made up of 15 amino acids. J gave up 8 bases and V 5 bases, and 16 bases lay outside the gene matches. CDR1 and CDR2 from the germline V gene are GTSNPN and SVGIG (reference sequence). The CDR3 spells CAWGLTGTGGREAFF. The CDR3 bases are TGTGCCTGGGGTCTAACCGGGACAGGCGGACGGGAAGCTTTCTTT. Full variable domain (missing parts from reference TRBV30 and TRBJ1-1): SQTIHQWPATLVQPVGSPLSLECTVEGTSNPNLYWYRQAAGRGLQLLFYSVGIGQISSEVPQNLSASRPQDRQFILSSKKLLLSDSGFYLCAWGLTGTGGREAFFGQGTRLTVV.

A note on this clone: At one end the junction does not follow the germline gene, possibly because of a read error. The CDR3 is CASSPDVSRDTQYF. The CDR3 region has the DNA TGTGCCAGCAGCCCGGATGTGAGCAGAGATACGCAGTATTTT. This rearrangement joins TRBV5-4 to TRBJ2-3; unclear D gene. CDR1 is SGHNT, CDR2 YYREEE, per germline (reference sequence). This CDR3 region has 14 residues.

The chain joins TRBV4-1 to TRBJ2-3; 15 bases line up with TRBD2. In germline, CDR1 is MGHRA, CDR2 YSYEKL. J gave up 0 bases and V 4 bases, and 11 bases lay outside the gene matches. The CDR3 covers 20 residues. CDR3 protein: CASSPWTSGRARHSTDTQYF. The CDR3 nucleotides read TGCGCCAGCAGCCCTTGGACTAGCGGGAGGGCGAGACATAGCACAGATACGCAGTATTTT.

The sample holds a few counts of this clone. The chain couples TRBV6-1 to TRBJ1-1, with TRBD1 identical over 7 bases. CDR1 is MNHNS, CDR2 SASEGT, per germline. This CDR3 contains 13 residues. The V gene end was trimmed by 5 bases and the J gene end by 3 bases; junction bases not matched to a gene: 3. DNA of the CDR3: TGTGCCAGCAGTAAGACAGGGCACACTGAAGCTTTCTTT. Its protein is CASSKTGHTEAFF.

The V call is TRBV7-2, the J call TRBJ2-3; TRBD1 aligns across 7 bases. Germline values: CDR1 SGHTA, CDR2 FQGNSA. Unmatched junction bases numbered 8, after V lost 10 bases and J lost 4 bases. CDR3 length: 13 residues. The CDR3: CATRLGGPDTQYF. The CDR3, as DNA: TGTGCCACTAGGCTAGGGGGCCCAGATACGCAGTATTTT.

The V call is TRBV19, the J call TRBJ2-3; TRBD2 agrees at 13 bases. CDR3 size: 16 residues. CDR1 and CDR2 from the germline V gene are LNHDA and SQIVND (reference sequence). V lost 3 bases to trimming and J lost 2 bases; unmatched junction nucleotides: 2. The CDR3 bases are TGTGCCAGTAGTATCGGGACTAGCGGGACCACAGATACGCAGTATTTT. Protein sequence: CASSIGTSGTTDTQYF.

As concerns this clone: At the DNA level, this CDR3 is encoded by other sequences in the same sample as well. The chain is built from TRBV11-2 and TRBJ2-6; possible D gene TRBD1, 5 bases. CDR3 size: 15 residues. Germline V gene sequence: CDR1 SGHAT, CDR2 FQNNGV. Trimming removed 5 bases from V and 2 bases from J, with 10 bases in between. The CDR3 DNA reads as TGTGCCAGCAGCACTACAGGAGCTGGGGCCAACGTCCTGACTTTC. This encodes CASSTTGAGANVLTF.

The chain couples TRBV7-2 to TRBJ1-6; D is undetermined. The CDR3 sequence is 15 residues long. Germline lookup yields CDR1 SGHTA and CDR2 FQGNSA. Trimming removed 1 base from V and 9 bases from J, with 13 bases in between. The CDR3 DNA follows: TGTGCCAGCAGCTTAGAGTCAGGCTACACTTCACCCCTCCACTTT. Its translation: CASSLESGYTSPLHF.

The rearrangement links TRBV6-6 to TRBJ2-7; tentatively, D is TRBD1 (5 bases). The V gene lost 7 bases and the J gene lost 2 bases, with 15 bases spanning the gap. The germline V gene encodes CDR1 MNHNY and CDR2 SVGAGI (reference sequence). The CDR3 extends over 14 amino acids. The CDR3 DNA is TGTGCCAGCAAGACAGCCCAACCTCCCTACGAGCAGTACTTC. Residues: CASKTAQPPYEQYF.

The chain has TRBV7-2 and TRBJ2-7; weak D call: TRBD2 (5 bases). This CDR3 contains 19 residues. Germline V gives CDR1 SGHTA, CDR2 FQGNSA. Between the trimmed V and J ends, which lost 3 bases and 0 bases, there was a span of 24 bases. CDR3 region: CASSFHALGVARSSYEQYF. DNA of the CDR3: TGTGCCAGCAGCTTCCATGCCCTCGGGGTAGCGCGTTCCTCCTACGAGCAGTACTTC. The full variable domain, completed using reference TRBV7-2 and TRBJ2-7, is GAGVSQSPSNKVTEKGKDVELRCDPISGHTALYWYRQSLGQGLEFLIYFQGNSAPDKSGLPSDRFSAERTGGSVSTLTIQRTQQEDSAVYLCASSFHALGVARSSYEQYFGPGTRLTVT.

This clone has only one observation. The chain combines TRBV28 with TRBJ1-6; D is ambiguous. V gave up 7 bases and J gave up 3 bases, with 16 bases separating them. The V gene's germline CDR1 is MDHEN and CDR2 SYDVKM. The CDR3 sequence is 16 residues long. CDR3 coding DNA: TGTGCCAGCAAGAAGGAGGACGGTTACTATAATTCACCCCTCCACTTT. This sequence encodes CASKKEDGYYNSPLHF.

Note on this clone: This same CDR3 is encoded by further DNA sequences in the sample. V gene TRBV11-2 combines with J gene TRBJ2-3; TRBD1 agrees at 8 bases. Unmatched junction bases numbered 2, after V lost 3 bases and J lost 3 bases. The CDR3 loop spans 14 amino acids. Germline V CDR1 and CDR2: SGHAT, FQNNGV. This chain's CDR3 is CASSFGQGTDTQYF. As DNA, the CDR3 is TGTGCCAGCAGCTTCGGACAGGGAACAGATACGCAGTATTTT.

Regarding this clone: The same CDR3 can be traced to other DNA sequences in this sample. The J gene is TRBJ2-1, the V gene TRBV5-4; 10 positions match TRBD2. CDR3 length: 15 residues. Germline V gene sequence: CDR1 SGHNT, CDR2 YYREEE (reference sequence). V was clipped by 0 bases and J by 5 bases; unmatched bases: 2. The CDR3: CASSLGGLADNEQFF. DNA of the CDR3: TGTGCCAGCAGCTTGGGTGGACTAGCGGACAATGAGCAGTTCTTC.

The rearrangement uses TRBV5-8 and TRBJ1-6; D gene ambiguous. Trimming removed 2 bases at V and 7 bases at J, with 19 bases between. Germline V CDR1 and CDR2: SGHTS, YDEGEE. The CDR3 loop spans 17 amino acids. CDR3 nucleotide sequence: TGTGCCAGCAGCTTCTCTTTTCAAGACCGCCGGAATTCACCCCTCCACTTT. Translated, it gives CASSFSFQDRRNSPLHF.

V is TRBV5-6 and J is TRBJ2-7; tentatively, D is TRBD1 or TRBD2 (5 bases each). V dropped 4 bases and J dropped 0 bases, with 14 bases sitting between them. Per germline, CDR1 SGHDT and CDR2 YYEEEE. This CDR3 comprises 15 residues. The CDR3 protein is CASSRRDAGSYEQYF. The CDR3 DNA reads as TGTGCCAGCAGCCGCCGGGACGCCGGCTCCTACGAGCAGTACTTC.

The V call is TRBV10-2, the J call TRBJ1-1; the D is unclear. CDR3 length: 13 amino acids. The germline CDR1 and CDR2 sequences are WSHSY and SAAADI. The V end was cut by 2 bases, the J end by 6 bases, with 10 bases between. The CDR3: CASSEPGRSEAFF. For the CDR3, the DNA is TGCGCCAGCAGTGAGCCAGGAAGGTCTGAAGCTTTCTTT.

This chain uses TRBV7-9 with TRBJ2-2, with a weak D call TRBD2 (6 bases). The CDR3 covers 14 residues. V shed 3 bases and J shed 1 base, with 6 bases lying between them. The germline CDR1 and CDR2 sequences are SEHNR and FQNEAQ (reference sequence). The CDR3 region has the DNA TGTGCCAGCAGCTTTAGCGGGAACACCGGGGAGCTGTTTTTT. This encodes CASSFSGNTGELFF. Full variable domain (missing parts from reference TRBV7-9 and TRBJ2-2): DTGVSQNPRHKITKRGQNVTFRCDPISEHNRLYWYRQTLGQGPEFLTYFQNEAQLEKSRLLSDRFSAERPKGSFSTLEIQRTEQGDSAMYLCASSFSGNTGELFFGEGSRLTVL.